The entry that follows covers one TCR beta chain sequence. This sample was taken from a study of blood T cell repertoires in COVID-19. The CDR3 spans 13 residues. Germline V CDR1 and CDR2: SGHTS, YDEGEE. The germline V and J ends were trimmed by 2 bases and 5 bases, with 10 bases remaining between them. Data came from immunoSEQ multiplex PCR; TCRdb stores just in-frame clones and leaves some out. The top ten hold around 13% of the sample, which has 250,000 to 300,000 clones, around nine tenths seen once. The specimen was peripheral blood. The sequence was collected from a woman between 65 and 79 years old with COVID-19, enrolled during active disease. The rearrangement uses TRBV5-8 and TRBJ2-5; the D gene is possibly TRBD1 (5 bases). Here the CDR3 DNA reads TGTGCCAGCAGCTTTCAGGGCGTGGAGACCCAGTACTTC. It yields the protein CASSFQGVETQYF.